This T cell receptor (beta chain) was captured by sequencing in a study of blood T cell repertoires in COVID-19. The V end lost 6 bases, the J end lost 3 bases, and 15 bases lay between the germline ends. Per germline, CDR1 MNHEY and CDR2 SVGAGI. CDR3 length: 15 residues. Method: immunoSEQ multiplex PCR; TCRdb's copy keeps in-frame clones and lacks some. Of 210,000 or so clones in the sample, about 84% were seen once. The sequence was collected from a man younger than 45 with acute COVID-19. The chain carries TRBV6-5 and TRBJ2-1; tentatively, D is TRBD1 (6 bases). The sample was PBMCs or T cells enriched from blood (not recorded which). CDR3 loop: CASRKIGTLYNEQFF. The CDR3 DNA follows: TGTGCCAGCAGGAAAATCGGGACACTCTACAATGAGCAGTTCTTC.